The 10 T cell receptor beta chains in this list originate from one sample, sequenced in a study of identical twins. A single record per CDR3 protein comes from TCRdb applying MiXCR to the 5' RACE reads. The repertoire holds a few hundred thousand distinct CDR3 sequences, with approximately 8.7% as singletons. The sequenced sample consisted of naive T cells sorted from blood. The receptors derive from a woman between 50 and 59 years old in good health.

This clonotype was found a few times. This chain connects TRBV12-3 or TRBV12-4 to TRBJ2-7; D possibly corresponds to TRBD1 (7 bases). V lost 1 base and J 3 bases, leaving 19 bases between the germline ends. The CDR3 spans 17 residues. CDR3 nucleotide sequence: TGTGCCAGCAGTTTAGACCTTGGGGGGACAGTGAGCTACGAGCAGTACTTC. Translated: CASSLDLGGTVSYEQYF.

This clonotype came up many times. Here the CDR3 reads CSVLQVGNGNQPQHF. The CDR3 DNA reads as TGCAGTGTTCTACAGGTGGGAAACGGGAATCAGCCCCAGCATTTT. The V call is TRBV20-1, the J call TRBJ1-5; D is possibly TRBD1 (5 bases). The V end lost 7 bases, the J end lost 4 bases, and 20 bases lay between the germline ends. Germline values: CDR1 DFQATT, CDR2 SNEGSKA (reference sequence). The CDR3 sequence is 15 residues long.

The chain couples TRBV6-5 to TRBJ2-6; D is perhaps TRBD1 (6 bases). The V end lost 5 bases, the J end lost 2 bases, and 7 bases lay between the germline ends. The germline V gene encodes CDR1 MNHEY and CDR2 SVGAGI. CDR3 length: 14 residues. The CDR3 region has the DNA TGTGCCAGCAGTAACAGGGCTGGGGCCAACGTCCTGACTTTC. Translating gives CASSNRAGANVLTF.

There are many counts of this clonotype. V and J are TRBV29-1 and TRBJ1-3; tentatively, D is TRBD1 (5 bases). This CDR3 spans 16 amino acids. V shed 6 bases and J shed 0 bases, with 18 bases lying between them. Per germline, CDR1 SQVTM and CDR2 ANQGSEA. The CDR3 region is CSVIGGGTISGNTIYF. The CDR3, as DNA: TGCAGCGTCATTGGGGGGGGAACCATCTCTGGAAACACCATATATTTT.

The chain has TRBV7-2 and TRBJ2-3; TRBD2 is a possible D gene (6 bases). V shed 2 bases and J shed 2 bases, with 14 bases lying between them. CDR1 and CDR2 from the germline V gene are SGHTA and FQGNSA. There are 16 residues in the CDR3. The CDR3 nucleotides read TGTGCCAGCAGCTTAAGGGCCGGCGGGACCACAGATACGCAGTATTTT. Its translation is CASSLRAGGTTDTQYF.

This clonotype was recorded a few times. The CDR3 coding sequence is TGTGCCAGCAGTGCCTCGGGGGACTCGAGCTACGAGCAGTACTTC. Translation gives CASSASGDSSYEQYF. The genes are TRBV6-5 and TRBJ2-7, with D maybe TRBD2 (6 bases). With 5 bases removed from V and 3 bases from J, the gap between germline ends came to 17 bases. The V gene's germline CDR1 is MNHEY and CDR2 SVGAGI. The CDR3 is made up of 15 amino acids.

The chain recombines TRBV7-9 with TRBJ2-5, with 8 bases lining up with TRBD1. CDR3 length: 15 amino acids. J lost 0 bases, V lost 5 bases, and 5 bases had no gene match. Germline lookup yields CDR1 SEHNR and CDR2 FQNEAQ (reference sequence). The chain's CDR3 is CASSPGDRNQETQYF. The CDR3 DNA reads TGTGCCAGCAGCCCCGGGGACAGGAACCAAGAGACCCAGTACTTC. The full variable domain, rest sourced from reference TRBV7-9 and TRBJ2-5, is DTGVSQNPRHKITKRGQNVTFRCDPISEHNRLYWYRQTLGQGPEFLTYFQNEAQLEKSRLLSDRFSAERPKGSFSTLEIQRTEQGDSAMYLCASSPGDRNQETQYFGPGTRLLVL.

This clonotype has ten or more counts. This chain joins TRBV20-1 and TRBJ2-3, with 11 positions matching TRBD2. This CDR3 comprises 14 residues. Germline lookup yields CDR1 DFQATT and CDR2 SNEGSKA (reference sequence). The junction had 5 bases not matched to a gene; V was cut back by 3 bases and J by 6 bases. The CDR3 sequence is CSASALAGADTQYF. CDR3 coding DNA: TGCAGTGCTAGCGCACTAGCGGGAGCGGATACGCAGTATTTT.

This clonotype was seen at least ten times. J is TRBJ1-1 and V is TRBV20-1, with a weak D call TRBD1 (5 bases). Trimming pared 7 bases from V and 0 bases from J, leaving 18 bases between. Germline V gene sequence: CDR1 DFQATT, CDR2 SNEGSKA (reference sequence). The CDR3 runs 15 residues. The CDR3 sequence: CSVNSGTAMNTEAFF. CDR3 in DNA: TGCAGTGTCAATAGCGGGACCGCGATGAACACTGAAGCTTTCTTT.

The chain has TRBV5-6 and TRBJ2-7; the match to TRBD1 covers 7 bases. The germline CDR1 and CDR2 sequences are SGHDT and YYEEEE. This CDR3 spans 13 amino acids. After removal of 1 base from V and 12 bases from J, the junction contained 10 bases not matched to a gene. Written as DNA, the CDR3 is TGTGCCAGCAGCTTGAGTCTCAGGGGGTTATCGTACTTC. Encoded protein: CASSLSLRGLSYF.